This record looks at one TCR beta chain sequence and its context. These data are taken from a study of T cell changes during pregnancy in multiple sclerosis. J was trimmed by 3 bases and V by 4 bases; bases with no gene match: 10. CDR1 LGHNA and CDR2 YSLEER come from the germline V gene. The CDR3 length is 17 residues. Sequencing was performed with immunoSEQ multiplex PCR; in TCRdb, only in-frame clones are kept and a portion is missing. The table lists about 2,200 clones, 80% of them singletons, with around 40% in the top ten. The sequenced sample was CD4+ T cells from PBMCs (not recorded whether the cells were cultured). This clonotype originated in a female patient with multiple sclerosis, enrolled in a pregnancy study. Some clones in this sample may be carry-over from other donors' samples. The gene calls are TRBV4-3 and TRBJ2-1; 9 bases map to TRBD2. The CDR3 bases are TGCGCCAGCAGCCCGCTTGGGGCTAGCGGGGTCTACAATGAGCAGTTCTTC. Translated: CASSPLGASGVYNEQFF.